Presented here are 22 T cell receptor beta chains from one specimen sequenced in a study of blood T cell repertoires in COVID-19 (TCRdb year 2020). Library preparation used the immunoSEQ multiplex PCR assay. Entries here come from immuneACCESS through TCRdb and include only in-frame sequences with V and J called. Some clones fail to appear in such tables; in the studies checked, an unresolved V gene covers under half of the shortfall, and the cause of the remainder is unknown. The sample yields about 240,000 clones; roughly four fifths were counted once. The top ten constitute 4.7% of the sample. The sequenced sample consisted of peripheral blood. These receptors all stem from a woman in her seventies with acute or convalescent COVID-19.

In its sample, this clone was seen a few times. The chain combines TRBV14 with TRBJ1-3; 8 bases fit TRBD1. The junction had 17 bases not matched to a gene; V was cut back by 4 bases and J by 3 bases. The length of the CDR3 is 19 residues. Germline CDR1 is SGHDN and CDR2 is FVKESK. DNA of the CDR3: TGTGCCAGCAGCCCGAGCCCGACTGTAACAGGGGGGAGTGGAAACACCATATATTTT. This encodes CASSPSPTVTGGSGNTIYF.

This sequence joins TRBV9 and TRBJ2-2; the D gene is possibly TRBD1 (6 bases). The CDR3 extends over 14 amino acids. V lost 0 bases and J 6 bases, leaving 9 bases between the germline ends. Germline lookup yields CDR1 SGDLS and CDR2 YYNGEE. This CDR3 is CASSVAGVSGELFF. CDR3 in DNA: TGTGCCAGCAGCGTAGCAGGGGTATCCGGGGAGCTGTTTTTT.

This clone was seen a single time. The chain employs TRBV7-9 and TRBJ1-6, with TRBD1 matching 8 bases. This CDR3 has 14 residues. CDR1 and CDR2 (germline): SEHNR, FQNEAQ (reference sequence). The V and J ends lost 4 bases and 7 bases, in that order; junction bases with no gene match: 3. The CDR3 loop reads CASSWTGRNSPLHF. In nucleotides, the CDR3 is TGTGCCAGCAGCTGGACAGGGCGAAATTCACCCCTCCACTTT. Complete variable domain (other parts from reference TRBV7-9 and TRBJ1-6): DTGVSQNPRHKITKRGQNVTFRCDPISEHNRLYWYRQTLGQGPEFLTYFQNEAQLEKSRLLSDRFSAERPKGSFSTLEIQRTEQGDSAMYLCASSWTGRNSPLHFGNGTRLTVT.

V is TRBV19 and J is TRBJ2-5; D is unclear. Germline CDR1 is LNHDA and CDR2 is SQIVND (reference sequence). This CDR3 spans 13 amino acids. V was shortened by 5 bases and J by 5 bases, with 12 bases between the two germline ends. The CDR3 spells CASSDQSAETQYF. CDR3 nucleotides: TGTGCCAGTAGTGATCAGTCAGCGGAGACCCAGTACTTC.

About this clone: Other DNA sequences in this sample translate to the same CDR3. The rearrangement uses TRBV3-1 (or the pseudogene TRBV3-2) and TRBJ2-7; 10 positions agree with TRBD1. The CDR3 length is 16 residues. CDR1 is LGHDT and CDR2 is YNNKEL in the germline V gene (reference sequence). The V segment lost 0 bases and the J segment 2 bases; nucleotides outside the gene matches: 4. CDR3 protein: CASSQEGQGPPYEQYF. The CDR3 nucleotides read TGTGCCAGCAGCCAAGAGGGACAGGGGCCCCCCTACGAGCAGTACTTC.

The rearrangement links TRBV5-1 to TRBJ1-4; D remains ambiguous. Germline-derived CDR1 and CDR2 are SGHRS and YFSETQ. The CDR3 contains 14 residues. V lost 0 bases, J lost 5 bases, and 8 bases lay in between. This CDR3 is CASSLGPGNEKLFF. Written as DNA, the CDR3 is TGCGCCAGCAGCTTGGGTCCCGGGAATGAAAAACTGTTTTTT.

J is TRBJ2-3 and V is TRBV2; D not certain. This CDR3 spans 13 amino acids. Deletions cut 6 bases from V and 11 bases from J, with 18 bases between. Germline loops: CDR1 SNHLY, CDR2 FYNNEI. The CDR3: CASSASLQSLQYF. The DNA for the CDR3 is TGTGCCAGCAGCGCCAGTCTACAGAGCTTGCAGTATTTT.

This clone was recorded only once. J is TRBJ1-4 and V is TRBV5-1, with TRBD1 as a possible D gene (5 bases). CDR1 is SGHRS, CDR2 YFSETQ, per germline. This CDR3 is 14 amino acids long. V was clipped by 6 bases and J by 8 bases, with 17 bases between them. The CDR3 loop is CASTEGGAGEKLFF. CDR3 nucleotide sequence: TGCGCCAGCACTGAGGGAGGGGCAGGGGAAAAACTGTTTTTT.

The J gene is TRBJ1-4, the V gene TRBV6-1; 8 nucleotides align to TRBD1. Germline CDR1 is MNHNS and CDR2 is SASEGT. The CDR3 covers 15 residues. V shed 2 bases, J shed 5 bases, and the junction held 4 bases outside the gene matches. The CDR3 sequence: CASSELTGVNEKLFF. DNA for the CDR3: TGTGCCAGCAGTGAACTGACAGGGGTAAATGAAAAACTGTTTTTT.

The V and J genes are TRBV18 and TRBJ1-3; 8 positions match TRBD1. In germline, CDR1 is KGHSH, CDR2 LQKENI. J lost 0 bases, V lost 2 bases, and 0 bases had no gene match. The CDR3 spans 15 residues. The chain's CDR3 is CASSPGTGSGNTIYF. In DNA, the CDR3 is TGTGCCAGCTCACCAGGGACAGGCTCTGGAAACACCATATATTTT.

This clone was observed a handful of times. V usage is TRBV6-2 or TRBV6-3 and J usage is TRBJ1-2; possible D gene TRBD1, 5 bases. Germline values: CDR1 MNHEY, CDR2 SVGEGT. The CDR3 length is 13 residues. V lost 3 bases, J lost 4 bases, and 9 bases lay in between. CDR3 amino acids: CASSYTGGYGYTF. DNA of the CDR3: TGTGCCAGCAGTTATACAGGCGGCTATGGCTACACCTTC.

This chain links TRBV5-1 with TRBJ2-3, with D perhaps TRBD2 (6 bases). Trimming pared 0 bases from V and 1 base from J, leaving 12 bases between. The CDR3 contains 16 residues. The germline V gene encodes CDR1 SGHRS and CDR2 YFSETQ. CDR3 DNA: TGCGCCAGCAGCTTGGCCACGGGGGTTGGCACAGATACGCAGTATTTT. Protein: CASSLATGVGTDTQYF.

The gene calls are TRBV11-3 and TRBJ2-5, with TRBD1 matching 10 bases. J was trimmed by 5 bases and V by 5 bases; bases with no gene match: 8. CDR1 and CDR2 from the germline V gene are SGHNT and YENEEA. The CDR3 sequence is 15 residues long. The CDR3 coding sequence is TGTGCCAGCAGCGCTGGGACAGGGGTTTGGGAGACCCAGTACTTC. Amino acids: CASSAGTGVWETQYF.

J is TRBJ2-7 and V is TRBV27, with 8 bases fitting TRBD2. This CDR3 has 15 amino acids. Germline loops: CDR1 MNHEY, CDR2 SMNVEV (reference sequence). V trimming: 2 bases; J trimming: 2 bases; junction bases outside the gene matches: 5. This CDR3 is CASSLQLAGPYEQYF. In DNA, the CDR3 is TGTGCCAGCAGTTTACAGCTAGCGGGCCCCTACGAGCAGTACTTC.

In its sample, this clone was seen once. This chain links TRBV4-3 with TRBJ2-7; 8 nucleotides line up with TRBD1. With 1 base clipped from V and 6 bases from J, the junction kept 17 bases outside the gene matches. The CDR3 loop spans 18 amino acids. Per the germline V gene, CDR1 is LGHNA and CDR2 is YSLEER. CDR3 amino acids: CASSQAPLLTGEKGEQYF. The CDR3 coding sequence is TGCGCCAGCAGCCAAGCTCCCCTTTTGACAGGGGAAAAAGGCGAGCAGTACTTC.

This chain joins TRBV3-1 (or the pseudogene TRBV3-2) and TRBJ2-5, with TRBD1 matching 9 bases. The CDR3 has 16 amino acids. Germline-derived CDR1 and CDR2 are LGHDT and YNNKEL (reference sequence). V was clipped by 1 base and J by 4 bases; unmatched bases: 7. CDR3 coding DNA: TGTGCCAGCAGCCAAGTGGGGACAGGGAGGGGAGAGACCCAGTACTTC. It specifies CASSQVGTGRGETQYF.

The V and J genes are TRBV3-1 (or the pseudogene TRBV3-2) and TRBJ1-1; TRBD1 is a possible D gene (5 bases). The CDR3 has 14 residues. The V gene's germline CDR1 is LGHDT and CDR2 YNNKEL (reference sequence). Trimming took off 1 base at V and 5 bases at J, with 11 bases between the two ends. CDR3 amino acids: CASSQGIRGTEAFF. The CDR3 DNA sequence: TGTGCCAGCAGCCAAGGCATTCGGGGGACTGAAGCTTTCTTT.

The count of this clone is one. The chain joins TRBV18 to TRBJ1-3, with D tentatively TRBD1 (5 bases). From germline, CDR1 is KGHSH and CDR2 LQKENI. This CDR3 comprises 15 residues. Between the trimmed V and J ends, which lost 3 bases and 7 bases, there was a span of 16 bases. The CDR3 region is CASSPAGRSFNTIYF. CDR3 nucleotide sequence: TGTGCCAGCTCACCGGCGGGGCGCTCTTTTAACACCATATATTTT. Looking up the rest from reference TRBV18 and TRBJ1-3 gives the full variable domain: NAGVMQNPRHLVRRRGQEARLRCSPMKGHSHVYWYRQLPEEGLKFMVYLQKENIIDESGMPKERFSAEFPKEGPSILRIQQVVRGDSAAYFCASSPAGRSFNTIYFGEGSWLTVV.

This clone was counted a single time. J is TRBJ1-4 and V is TRBV6-1; possible D gene TRBD1, 5 bases. Germline V gene lookup returns CDR1 MNHNS and CDR2 SASEGT. With 0 bases removed from V and 8 bases from J, the gap between germline ends came to 10 bases. The CDR3 loop spans 14 amino acids. This chain's CDR3 is CASSEAAGGEKLFF. In DNA, the CDR3 is TGTGCCAGCAGTGAAGCGGCGGGGGGGGAAAAACTGTTTTTT.

The table lists this clone with a count of one. The rearrangement links TRBV3-1 (or the pseudogene TRBV3-2) to TRBJ1-3, with D perhaps TRBD1 (5 bases). In germline, CDR1 is LGHDT, CDR2 YNNKEL (reference sequence). V was pared by 4 bases and J by 0 bases, with 10 bases between. The CDR3 runs 15 residues. CDR3 loop: CASSLTGSSGNTIYF. In nucleotides, the CDR3 is TGTGCCAGCAGCCTCACAGGAAGCTCTGGAAACACCATATATTTT.

This chain joins TRBV18 and TRBJ2-7, with TRBD2 identical over 11 bases. Trimming at V came to 3 bases and at J to 1 base, leaving 2 bases not matched to a gene. Per germline, CDR1 KGHSH and CDR2 LQKENI. The CDR3 runs 15 residues. CDR3 region: CASSPTSGVSYEQYF. CDR3 DNA sequence: TGTGCCAGCTCACCGACTAGCGGGGTTTCCTACGAGCAGTACTTC.

The genes are TRBV19 and TRBJ1-2, with TRBD1 matching over 12 bases. Germline CDR1 reads LNHDA; CDR2 reads SQIVND (reference sequence). The V and J ends lost 6 bases and 4 bases, in that order; junction bases with no gene match: 9. The CDR3 runs 16 residues. This chain's CDR3 is CASRSGTGGTRYGYTF. CDR3 DNA sequence: TGTGCCAGTAGATCCGGGACAGGGGGCACCCGCTATGGCTACACCTTC.